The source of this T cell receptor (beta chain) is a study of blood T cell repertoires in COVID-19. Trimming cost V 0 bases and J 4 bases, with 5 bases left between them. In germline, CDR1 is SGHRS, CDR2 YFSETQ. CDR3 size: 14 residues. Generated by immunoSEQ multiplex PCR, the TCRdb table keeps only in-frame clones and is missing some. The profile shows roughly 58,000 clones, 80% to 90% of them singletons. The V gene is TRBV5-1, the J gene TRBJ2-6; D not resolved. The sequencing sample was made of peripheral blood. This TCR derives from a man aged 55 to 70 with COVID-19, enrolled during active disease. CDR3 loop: CASSLGSGANVLTF. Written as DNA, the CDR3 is TGCGCCAGCAGCTTGGGAAGCGGGGCCAACGTCCTGACTTTC.